These T cell receptor beta chains were read from a single sample in a study of long-term antiretroviral therapy in people with HIV. This table comes from immunoSEQ multiplex PCR, and its TCRdb copy is limited to in-frame clones, with some not included. This table holds 20,000 to 25,000 clones, around 84% found once. The source material was unsorted PBMCs, sampled 0.2 years after starting antiretroviral therapy. The source is a woman in her 30s with HIV. Both conserved end residues are part of each CDR3. A D gene is named only where the DNA matches it firmly. Some rows mark clone size as missing; the rest say once, few, many or name a class of expanded clone.

V gene	clone size	J gene	D gene	CDR3 DNA	CDR3 protein
TRBV10-3	NA	TRBJ2-1	TRBD2	TGTGCCATCAGTGATCTGGGACTAGCGGGGGGTCAGGGGCAGTTCTTC	CAISDLGLAGGQGQFF
TRBV12-5	NA	TRBJ1-1	TRBD1	TGTGCTAGTGGTTTGGGTCCAGCCTTGACAGGGGGCAACGCTGAAGCTTTCTTT	CASGLGPALTGGNAEAFF
TRBV29-1	NA	TRBJ1-3	TRBD1	TGCAGCGTTCAAGACAGGGAGAGAAACACCATATATTTT	CSVQDRERNTIYF
TRBV5-1	NA	TRBJ2-2	NA	TGCGCCAGCAGCTCCCGCCCAGGGACGAACACCGGGGAGCTGTTTTTT	CASSSRPGTNTGELFF
TRBV9	few	TRBJ2-2	NA	TGTGCCAGCAGCTCGAGTGGGAACACCGGGGAGCTGTTTTTT	CASSSSGNTGELFF
TRBV7-3	NA	TRBJ1-1	NA	TGTGCCAGCAGCTTATTCTCGTATTCTGAAGCTTTCTTT	CASSLFSYSEAFF
TRBV2	NA	TRBJ1-6	NA	TGTGCCAGCAGTGGGTCGGAGGTAGGCTCACCCCTCCACTTT	CASSGSEVGSPLHF
TRBV30	NA	TRBJ2-1	NA	TGTGCCTGGAGCGAAACCTGGAATGAGCAGTTCTTC	CAWSETWNEQFF
TRBV2	NA	TRBJ1-2	NA	TGTGCCAGCAGTCATCCCGGGACACGGTTCTATGGCTACACCTTC	CASSHPGTRFYGYTF
TRBV19	NA	TRBJ1-2	TRBD1	TGTGCCAGTAGTATGAGGACAGGAAAAAACTATGGCTACACCTTC	CASSMRTGKNYGYTF
TRBV27	NA	TRBJ1-1	NA	TGTGCCAGCAGCTTAACAGGGAGGACTGAAGCTTTCTTT	CASSLTGRTEAFF
TRBV10-3	NA	TRBJ2-5	NA	TGTGCCATCAGTGAAGGGGTAGGGACGGAGACCCAGTACTTC	CAISEGVGTETQYF
TRBV19	NA	TRBJ2-3	NA	TGTGCCAGTAGTATACAGGGAAAACGCACAGATACGCAGTATTTT	CASSIQGKRTDTQYF
TRBV4-1	once	TRBJ2-1	NA	TGCGCCAGCAGCTGGGAGACTAGTTACAATGAGCAGTTCTTC	CASSWETSYNEQFF
TRBV18	once	TRBJ2-7	TRBD1	TGTGCCAGCTCACCCGGGACAGATAACGAGCAGTACTTC	CASSPGTDNEQYF
TRBV13	NA	TRBJ1-6	NA	TGTGCCAGCAGCTCAGGCGGATATAATTCACCCCTCCACTTT	CASSSGGYNSPLHF
TRBV6-1	NA	TRBJ1-5	NA	TGTGCCAGCAGTGACGAGGCGTATCAGCCCCAGCATTTT	CASSDEAYQPQHF
TRBV6-1	NA	TRBJ1-2	TRBD1	TGTGCCAGCAGTGATCCCTGGACAGGGGGCAGGGGAGGCTACACCTTC	CASSDPWTGGRGGYTF
TRBV19	NA	TRBJ1-5	TRBD1	TGTGCCAGTAATAACCGAGGGGGCGGTCAGCCCCAGCATTTT	CASNNRGGGQPQHF
TRBV4-1	NA	TRBJ1-4	NA	TGCGCCAGCAGCCGCTGGGCTAATGAAAAACTGTTTTTT	CASSRWANEKLFF
TRBV7-3	NA	TRBJ2-2	NA	TGTGCCAGCAGCTTCGGAACAGGGATACACACCGGGGAGCTGTTTTTT	CASSFGTGIHTGELFF
TRBV10-3	NA	TRBJ1-1	NA	TGTGCCACCATAGGTCGGGGAAGGTCTGAAGCTTTCTTT	CATIGRGRSEAFF